This T cell receptor beta chain came from a study of shared clonotypes between healthy human individuals. On this clone itself: A much larger clone sits a single nucleotide away, making a read error possible.

In the original processing: ImmunoSEQ gave junction-only sequences without quality scores, so filtering differed. The data were produced by immunoSEQ multiplex PCR, yet TCRdb's version contains in-frame clones alone and is incomplete. The V and J calls and clone size are taken from that table; D and trimming were inferred from the DNA. This sample has about a million clones; around three quarters occur once, and the top ten carry roughly 0.9%. Germline values: CDR1 SEHNR, CDR2 FQNEAQ (reference sequence). This CDR3 contains 12 residues. Trimming pared 0 bases from V and 5 bases from J, leaving 2 bases between.

Sequencing was carried out using memory CD4+ T cells from PBMCs. Subset reported: CD45RA-negative fraction. The chain employs TRBV7-9 and TRBJ2-1, with D unclear. The receptor was isolated from a man younger than 30 in good health. Some clones in this sample may be carry-over from other donors' samples. The CDR3 bases are TGTGCCAGCAGCTTAGCCAACAATGAGCAGTTCTTC. It codes for CASSLANNEQFF.